The clone carrying this TCR beta chain was picked up a small number of times. As yet, its antigen is unknown. TCRdb independently ran MiXCR on the RT-PCR reads; one entry per CDR3 protein. Altogether 750,000 to 850,000 distinct CDR3 sequences are present, approximately 17% being singletons, with the ten largest covering 11%. The record originates from a study of response to subunit inactivated influenza vaccine. Study-wide results and caveats: New T cells are recruited in small numbers by each seasonal influenza vaccination, according to the authors' suggestion.

Sequenced material: PBMCs from blood, taken about 5 days after vaccination. The source is a man aged 50 to 59 who received an inactivated influenza vaccine.

For the CDR3, the DNA is TGTGCCAGCAGTTACCTCACAACCTACGAGCAGTACTTC. Translation gives CASSYLTTYEQYF. V and J are TRBV6-2 or TRBV6-3 and TRBJ2-7, with unresolved D. This CDR3 comprises 13 residues. Trimming removed 2 bases from V and 2 bases from J, with 7 bases in between. Germline V gives CDR1 MNHEY, CDR2 SVGEGT.